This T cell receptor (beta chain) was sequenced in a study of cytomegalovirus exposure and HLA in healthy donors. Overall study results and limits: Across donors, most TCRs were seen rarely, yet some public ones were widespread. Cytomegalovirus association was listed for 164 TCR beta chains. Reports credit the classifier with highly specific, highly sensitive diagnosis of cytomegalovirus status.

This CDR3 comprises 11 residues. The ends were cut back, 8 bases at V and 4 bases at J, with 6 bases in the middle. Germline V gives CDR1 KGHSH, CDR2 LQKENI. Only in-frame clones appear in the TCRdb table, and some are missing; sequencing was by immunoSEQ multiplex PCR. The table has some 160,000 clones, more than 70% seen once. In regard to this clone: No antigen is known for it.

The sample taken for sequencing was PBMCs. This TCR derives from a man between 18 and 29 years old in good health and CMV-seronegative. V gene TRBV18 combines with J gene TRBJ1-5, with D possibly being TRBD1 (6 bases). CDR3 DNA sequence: TGTGCCAGCCAGGGGAATCAGCCCCAGCATTTT. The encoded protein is CASQGNQPQHF.